There are many counts of the clone carrying this T cell receptor (beta chain). The antigen remains undetermined. This sample is part of a study of read filtering for tumor transcriptome and immune sequencing. Whole-study results and caveats: Compared with RNA-seq, IR-seq gave much higher clonotype depth and reliability. Approximately 80% of IR-seq clonotypes had one read, totaling around 3.5% of reads; RNA-seq: about 74% and 41%.

This library used 300 to 500 ng RNA and molecular barcoded adaptors spanning alpha/delta and beta/gamma chains. One entry per CDR3 protein, called by TCRdb with MiXCR from the reads. Of more than 100,000 distinct CDR3 sequences listed, around 14% are singletons. The TCR was taken from a donor over 35 with multiple myeloma. The sample consisted of a population of CD138-negative cells sorted from bone marrow.

The CDR3 DNA reads TGTGCCAGCTCACCGAAACCCTCGCTCAAGCAGTTCTTC. Protein product: CASSPKPSLKQFF. The rearrangement links TRBV18 to TRBJ2-1; no clear D. Germline assignment: CDR1 KGHSH and CDR2 LQKENI. This CDR3 has 13 residues. V was shortened by 3 bases and J by 11 bases, with 14 bases between the two germline ends.